This T cell receptor beta chain was sequenced in a study of blood T cell repertoires in COVID-19. The J segment lost 2 bases and the V segment lost 6 bases, leaving 9 bases of the junction unmatched. Germline V gene sequence: CDR1 WNHNN, CDR2 SYGVQD (reference sequence). This CDR3 has 15 residues. Clones were read by immunoSEQ multiplex PCR, and TCRdb kept only the in-frame ones, dropping some. The repertoire holds about 100,000 clones, with 84% as singletons. The specimen sequenced was peripheral blood. The chain couples TRBV10-1 to TRBJ1-2, with TRBD1 matching over 7 bases. The TCR originated in a man in his forties or fifties with active or convalescent COVID-19. CDR3 sequence: CASSPGQRTNYGYTF. The DNA for the CDR3 is TGCGCCAGCAGCCCGGGACAGCGAACAAACTATGGCTACACCTTC.